The 20 T cell receptor beta chains listed next were all sequenced from one sample in a study of cytomegalovirus exposure and HLA in healthy donors (dated by TCRdb to the late 2010s). Receptor amplification or capture employed the immunoSEQ multiplex PCR assay. A mixture of 60 forward primers for TCR Vbeta segments and 13 reverse primers for TCR Jbeta segments was used in the multiplex PCR. In TCRdb, the immuneACCESS table is reduced to in-frame sequences with V and J assigned. These tables do not hold every clone; where another copy was compared, an unresolved V gene accounts for under half, and the others remain unexplained. The sample includes about 94,000 clones, with roughly three quarters observed a single time. About 4% of the sample is taken by the ten largest. Source material: PBMCs. Every receptor here comes from a woman in her 40s in good health and CMV-seronegative.

The chain has TRBV7-8 and TRBJ1-5, with D possibly matching TRBD1 (5 bases). V shed 1 base and J shed 6 bases, with 13 bases lying between them. The V gene's germline CDR1 is SGHVS and CDR2 FQNEAQ. CDR3 length equals 15 residues. DNA for the CDR3: TGTGCCAGCAGCTTAGACACAGGCTTGACTCAGCCCCAGCATTTT. Translation: CASSLDTGLTQPQHF.

This rearrangement joins TRBV19 to TRBJ1-1; 8 nucleotides agree with TRBD1. V was pared by 9 bases and J by 3 bases, with 12 bases of the junction left unmatched. This CDR3 has 15 residues. The germline V gene encodes CDR1 LNHDA and CDR2 SQIVND (reference sequence). The CDR3 DNA is TGTGCCAGCTCCATCAGGGGGCGCGGGGACACTGAAGCTTTCTTT. Protein product: CASSIRGRGDTEAFF. The full variable domain, in which reference TRBV19 and TRBJ1-1 provide the parts outside the CDR3, is DGGITQSPKYLFRKEGQNVTLSCEQNLNHDAMYWYRQDPGQGLRLIYYSQIVNDFQKGDIAEGYSVSREKKESFPLTVTSAQKNPTAFYLCASSIRGRGDTEAFFGQGTRLTVV.

V and J are TRBV29-1 and TRBJ1-4, with 10 bases matching TRBD1. The V and J ends lost 5 bases and 7 bases, in that order; junction bases with no gene match: 1. The CDR3 runs 12 residues. CDR1 and CDR2 (germline): SQVTM, ANQGSEA. Written as DNA, the CDR3 is TGCAGCGTTCGGACAGGGGGTGAAAAACTGTTTTTT. Amino acids: CSVRTGGEKLFF.

The V gene is TRBV20-1, the J gene TRBJ1-3, with D unclear. In germline, CDR1 is DFQATT, CDR2 SNEGSKA (reference sequence). This CDR3 contains 11 residues. Deletions cut 7 bases from V and 4 bases from J, with 8 bases between. For the CDR3, the DNA is TGCAGTGTAGAAGTCGGAAACACCATATATTTT. Amino acid sequence: CSVEVGNTIYF.

The rearrangement joins TRBV7-8 to TRBJ1-2, with D uncertain. Germline CDR1 SGHVS, CDR2 FQNEAQ. This CDR3 is 13 amino acids long. Trimming removed 5 bases from V and 8 bases from J, with 15 bases in between. CDR3 DNA: TGTGCCAGCAGCCGCACCCTTCAGGCCGGCTACACCTTC. Protein: CASSRTLQAGYTF.

The rearrangement links TRBV6-1 to TRBJ2-3; 7 nucleotides agree with TRBD2. V lost 5 bases and J lost 5; bases outside the gene matches: 7. The CDR3 length is 14 residues. Per germline, CDR1 MNHNS and CDR2 SASEGT. This CDR3 reads CASSLGGVEDTQYF. As DNA, the CDR3 is TGTGCCAGCAGTCTGGGGGGGGTGGAAGATACGCAGTATTTT.

V and J are TRBV4-3 and TRBJ2-3, with D hard to call. Trimming removed 1 base from V and 7 bases from J, with 18 bases in between. Germline loops: CDR1 LGHNA, CDR2 YSLEER. There are 16 residues in the CDR3. The CDR3 DNA follows: TGCGCCAGCAGCCAAGCCGGCGAAAGAGGAAAGAATACGCAGTATTTT. Translating gives CASSQAGERGKNTQYF.

This sequence joins TRBV7-8 and TRBJ1-1; no reliable D call. CDR3 length equals 12 residues. V was clipped by 5 bases and J by 6 bases, with 10 bases between them. Germline V gene lookup returns CDR1 SGHVS and CDR2 FQNEAQ. CDR3 in DNA: TGTGCCAGCAGCCACCGCGGCTCTGAAGCTTTCTTT. Translating it yields CASSHRGSEAFF.

This chain links TRBV6-5 with TRBJ1-1; D gene uncertain. Trimming stripped 2 bases from V and 5 bases from J, with 15 bases between. In germline, CDR1 is MNHEY, CDR2 SVGAGI. This CDR3 has 15 residues. The CDR3 DNA follows: TGTGCCAGCAGTTACCTGACCCTGGCGGGGACTGAAGCTTTCTTT. It codes for CASSYLTLAGTEAFF.

The V and J genes are TRBV4-1 and TRBJ2-7; D is perhaps TRBD1 (6 bases). Germline V gives CDR1 MGHRA, CDR2 YSYEKL. V was shortened by 4 bases and J by 2 bases, with 21 bases between the two germline ends. The CDR3 is made up of 17 amino acids. The CDR3 region has the DNA TGCGCCAGCAGCCGAGCCCCCCAACAGGGTAGGACCTACGAGCAGTACTTC. This sequence encodes CASSRAPQQGRTYEQYF.

V and J are TRBV6-5 and TRBJ2-4; 8 bases are shared with TRBD1. Germline loops: CDR1 MNHEY, CDR2 SVGAGI. The CDR3 covers 15 residues. Germline trimming cut 6 bases from V and 2 bases from J; bases unmatched to any gene: 6. The CDR3, as DNA: TGTGCCAGCAGCAACAGGGGGAAGACCAAAAACATTCAGTACTTC. Translating it yields CASSNRGKTKNIQYF.

The chain carries TRBV9 and TRBJ1-2, with TRBD1 matching over 7 bases. Germline assignment: CDR1 SGDLS and CDR2 YYNGEE. V trimming: 4 bases; J trimming: 2 bases; junction bases outside the gene matches: 5. The CDR3 is 14 residues long. In DNA form, the CDR3 reads TGTGCCAGCAGCTCTTGGACAGGAAACTATGGCTACACCTTC. Translated, it gives CASSSWTGNYGYTF. The full variable domain, with the rest looked up from reference TRBV9 and TRBJ1-2, is DSGVTQTPKHLITATGQRVTLRCSPRSGDLSVYWYQQSLDQGLQFLIQYYNGEERAKGNILERFSAQQFPDLHSELNLSSLELGDSALYFCASSSWTGNYGYTFGSGTRLTVV.

J is TRBJ1-2 and V is TRBV19, with D perhaps TRBD1 (6 bases). This CDR3 has 15 amino acids. The germline gives CDR1 LNHDA, CDR2 SQIVND (reference sequence). V gave up 7 bases and J gave up 0 bases, with 15 bases separating them. The CDR3 loop is CASIPGVATNYGYTF. CDR3 DNA: TGTGCCAGTATTCCAGGGGTGGCTACTAACTATGGCTACACCTTC.

V gene TRBV5-4 combines with J gene TRBJ2-7; 11 positions match TRBD1. Germline CDR1 SGHNT, CDR2 YYREEE (reference sequence). Trimming cost V 4 bases and J 3 bases; bases outside gene matches: 6. The CDR3 totals 15 residues. CDR3 region: CASSVGGTGGYEQYF. The DNA for the CDR3 is TGTGCCAGCAGCGTGGGAGGGACAGGGGGCTACGAGCAGTACTTC.

This chain links TRBV2 with TRBJ2-3, with D possibly matching TRBD2 (6 bases). With 4 bases removed from V and 1 base from J, the gap between germline ends came to 15 bases. Germline CDR1 SNHLY, CDR2 FYNNEI. The CDR3 consists of 16 residues. The CDR3 loop reads CASSVEGALGTDTQYF. The CDR3 DNA sequence: TGTGCCAGCAGTGTGGAGGGAGCGCTGGGCACAGATACGCAGTATTTT.

The chain recombines TRBV11-1 with TRBJ1-2, with 7 bases aligning to TRBD1. The CDR3 has 15 residues. With V trimmed by 5 bases and J by 5 bases, 11 bases remained unmatched. Looked up from germline, CDR1 is SGHAT and CDR2 is FQDESV (reference sequence). The CDR3 is CASSQSGTGVYGYTF. The CDR3 DNA is TGTGCCAGCAGCCAGTCCGGCACAGGGGTTTATGGCTACACCTTC.

The J gene is TRBJ2-7, the V gene TRBV6-5; 9 bases line up with TRBD1. The CDR3 covers 16 residues. CDR1 and CDR2 from the germline V gene are MNHEY and SVGAGI. The junction had 7 bases not matched to a gene; V was cut back by 0 bases and J by 4 bases. The CDR3 spells CASSYSSDRGWYEQYF. The CDR3 DNA follows: TGTGCCAGCAGTTACTCTTCGGACAGGGGTTGGTACGAGCAGTACTTC.

The rearrangement joins TRBV5-4 to TRBJ2-7, with 9 bases matching TRBD1. The junction had 6 bases not matched to a gene; V was cut back by 5 bases and J by 0 bases. Looked up from germline, CDR1 is SGHNT and CDR2 is YYREEE (reference sequence). The CDR3 extends over 15 amino acids. The CDR3, as DNA: TGTGCCAGCAGAACCGGGACAGGGCTCTCCTACGAGCAGTACTTC. As protein: CASRTGTGLSYEQYF.

This clone was seen a single time. This sequence joins TRBV4-2 and TRBJ2-1; 12 bases line up with TRBD2. J was trimmed by 6 bases and V by 0 bases; bases with no gene match: 15. Germline assignment: CDR1 LGHNA and CDR2 YNFKEQ. This CDR3 is built from 20 residues. CDR3 nucleotide sequence: TGTGCCAGCAGCCAAGAAAGGGCTGCTAGCGGGGGGGCCCGGTCCAATGAGCAGTTCTTC. Amino acids: CASSQERAASGGARSNEQFF.

This sequence joins TRBV30 and TRBJ1-2; D is undetermined. Trimming took 2 bases from V and 2 from J, leaving 9 bases between them. CDR3 length: 13 amino acids. The germline CDR1 and CDR2 sequences are GTSNPN and SVGIG (reference sequence). DNA of the CDR3: TGTGCCTGGAGTCGGTCGGTAAACTATGGCTACACCTTC. Protein product: CAWSRSVNYGYTF.